The 30 T cell receptor beta chains in this list originate from one sample, sequenced in a study of beta chain features in type 1 diabetes. Expressed TCRB transcripts were sequenced after all isolated RNA was converted to cDNA. TCRdb keeps only in-frame clones here, not all; method: immunoSEQ multiplex PCR. The repertoire holds 900,000 or so clones, with 15% to 20% as singletons. The material sequenced was naive CD4+ T cells from blood. These receptors all come from a woman younger than 30 in good health.

This clone was observed a handful of times. The chain carries TRBV6-6 and TRBJ1-5, with D hard to call. Between the trimmed V and J ends, which lost 4 bases and 0 bases, there was a span of 10 bases. Germline V gene data show CDR1 as MNHNY and CDR2 as SVGAGI (reference sequence). The CDR3 contains 15 residues. CDR3 DNA: TGTGCCAGCAGTTTCCTCAGGTATAGCAATCAGCCCCAGCATTTT. Amino acid sequence: CASSFLRYSNQPQHF.

This clone has a handful of counts. In DNA, the CDR3 is TGTGCCAGCTCGCGGGACTATCCATCTAAAAACATTCAGTACTTC. Protein: CASSRDYPSKNIQYF. The chain joins TRBV18 to TRBJ2-4, with TRBD2 identical over 7 bases. There are 15 residues in the CDR3. Trimming took 6 bases from V and 4 from J; bases not matched to a gene: 9. Germline values: CDR1 KGHSH, CDR2 LQKENI.

V gene TRBV27 combines with J gene TRBJ1-5, with D perhaps matching TRBD1 (5 bases). Trimming removed 6 bases from V and 0 bases from J, with 15 bases in between. This CDR3 is built from 16 residues. Germline CDR1 is MNHEY and CDR2 is SMNVEV (reference sequence). CDR3 sequence (DNA): TGTGCCAGCAGGGAGTTCACGGGGGTTAGCAATCAGCCCCAGCATTTT. Its translation is CASREFTGVSNQPQHF.

This clone was seen more than once but under ten times. The V gene is TRBV7-2, the J gene TRBJ1-5; D possibly corresponds to TRBD1 (6 bases). Germline CDR1 is SGHTA and CDR2 is FQGNSA. This CDR3 spans 15 amino acids. Trimming took 5 bases from V and 0 from J, leaving 11 bases between them. CDR3 bases: TGTGCCAGCAGCGTACAGGGCTCTAGCAATCAGCCCCAGCATTTT. It codes for CASSVQGSSNQPQHF.

As concerns this clone: Distinct nucleotide sequences in the sample also encode this CDR3. This rearrangement joins TRBV5-1 to TRBJ2-5; no clear D gene. CDR1 is SGHRS and CDR2 is YFSETQ in the germline V gene. CDR3 length equals 13 residues. Trimming pared 1 base from V and 5 bases from J, leaving 9 bases between. The CDR3, as DNA: TGCGCCAGCAGCTTGCGCCCTCGGGAGACCCAGTACTTC. Its translation: CASSLRPRETQYF.

This clone has only a few counts. V is TRBV7-8 and J is TRBJ2-3; 11 bases align to TRBD2. This CDR3 contains 17 residues. The germline V gene encodes CDR1 SGHVS and CDR2 FQNEAQ. The V gene end was trimmed by 5 bases and the J gene end by 6 bases; junction bases not matched to a gene: 13. This CDR3 is CASSVGYLAGGSDTQYF. DNA of the CDR3: TGTGCCAGCAGCGTGGGGTATCTAGCGGGAGGTTCTGATACGCAGTATTTT.

This chain links TRBV4-1 with TRBJ2-5; D is ambiguous. CDR3 size: 14 residues. CDR1 and CDR2 from the germline V gene are MGHRA and YSYEKL. V shed 3 bases and J shed 4 bases, with 12 bases lying between them. In DNA form, the CDR3 reads TGCGCCAGCAGCCACCCCGCGGAAGGAGAGACCCAGTACTTC. It encodes CASSHPAEGETQYF.

A note on this clone: Other nucleotide sequences in the sample specify the same CDR3. The chain has TRBV7-2 and TRBJ2-3; no firm D call. The CDR3 extends over 13 amino acids. The germline V gene encodes CDR1 SGHTA and CDR2 FQGNSA. Trimming took 3 bases from V and 3 from J, leaving 7 bases between them. CDR3 DNA: TGTGCCAGCAGCTTTCTAGGTACAGATACGCAGTATTTT. Residues: CASSFLGTDTQYF.

A few counts support this clone. V is TRBV15 and J is TRBJ2-5, with D uncertain. The germline gives CDR1 LNHNV, CDR2 YYDKDF (reference sequence). The CDR3 sequence is 13 residues long. V was clipped by 5 bases and J by 7 bases, with 14 bases between them. The CDR3 spells CATSRRQIGTQYF. The CDR3 DNA reads TGTGCCACCAGCCGCCGCCAGATCGGGACCCAGTACTTC.

The chain employs TRBV13 and TRBJ2-1; D not certain. Germline assignment: CDR1 PRHDT and CDR2 FYEKMQ (reference sequence). Trimming took off 5 bases at V and 6 bases at J, with 5 bases between the two ends. The CDR3 has 11 amino acids. CDR3 coding DNA: TGTGCCAGCAGCCAGTTCAATGAGCAGTTCTTC. This gives the protein CASSQFNEQFF.

This clone was recorded a few times. This CDR3 is also generated by other DNA sequences in the sample. The J gene is TRBJ2-6, the V gene TRBV7-3, with D unresolved. The CDR3 length is 15 residues. CDR1 SGHTA and CDR2 FQGTGA come from the germline V gene. Trimming shortened V by 0 bases and J by 0 bases, and 3 bases separated the two germline ends. DNA of the CDR3: TGTGCCAGCAGCTTAACTGGCTCTGGGGCCAACGTCCTGACTTTC. Translated, it gives CASSLTGSGANVLTF.

With regard to this clone: Its ends do not fully match the called genes, so a read error is possible. This rearrangement joins TRBV7-9 to TRBJ2-7, with TRBD1 matching over 10 bases. The germline CDR1 and CDR2 sequences are SEHNR and FQNEAQ (reference sequence). The CDR3 totals 13 residues. CDR3 residues: CASSLPTTGGLHF. The CDR3 coding sequence is TGTGCCAGCAGCTTACCGACGACAGGGGGCTTACACTTC.

The chain couples TRBV7-6 to TRBJ2-3; D possibly matches TRBD1 or TRBD2 (5 bases each). The germline CDR1 and CDR2 sequences are SGHVS and FNYEAQ. Between the trimmed V and J ends, which lost 1 base and 1 base, there was a span of 9 bases. The CDR3 is 15 amino acids. For the CDR3, the DNA is TGTGCCAGCAGCTTAGGGGGGAGTGGCACAGATACGCAGTATTTT. Residues: CASSLGGSGTDTQYF.

This clone was counted between two and nine times. The chain has TRBV28 and TRBJ1-4; D ambiguous. The CDR3 runs 13 residues. Trimming took off 6 bases at V and 5 bases at J, with 10 bases between the two ends. Germline CDR1 reads MDHEN; CDR2 reads SYDVKM. In DNA, the CDR3 is TGTGCCAGCAGCGGTGGTGGGAATGAAAAACTGTTTTTT. Protein: CASSGGGNEKLFF.

The chain joins TRBV29-1 to TRBJ2-2, with 9 bases fitting TRBD2. Germline trimming cut 7 bases from V and 2 bases from J; bases unmatched to any gene: 5. Germline V gene data show CDR1 as SQVTM and CDR2 as ANQGSEA. CDR3 length equals 14 residues. As DNA, the CDR3 is TGCAGCGGTGCTAGCGGGGCAAACACCGGGGAGCTGTTTTTT. It translates to CSGASGANTGELFF.

With regard to this clone: Distinct nucleotide sequences in the sample also encode this CDR3. The CDR3 nucleotides read TGTGCCAGCTCACGCGGACTCGCCGAGACCCAGTACTTC. Protein: CASSRGLAETQYF. V gene TRBV18 combines with J gene TRBJ2-5, with a possible D match to TRBD2 (5 bases). The germline CDR1 and CDR2 sequences are KGHSH and LQKENI. With 4 bases removed from V and 5 bases from J, the gap between germline ends came to 11 bases. This CDR3 has 13 residues.

The DNA of the CDR3 is TGCGCCAGCAGCGCCGTCTATGGAGCGCGAGCGGGAGAGCAGTACTTC. Protein sequence: CASSAVYGARAGEQYF. This rearrangement joins TRBV4-3 to TRBJ2-7; 7 nucleotides line up with TRBD2. V dropped 5 bases and J dropped 7; count of bases not matched to a gene: 17. Germline V gene data show CDR1 as LGHNA and CDR2 as YSLEER. The CDR3 spans 16 residues.

A single count supports this clone. A read error may account for a junction end that differs from germline. V gene TRBV7-7 combines with J gene TRBJ2-5; 7 positions agree with TRBD2. CDR1 is SSHAT and CDR2 is FNYEAQ in the germline V gene (reference sequence). There are 14 residues in the CDR3. CDR3 DNA: TGTGCTAGCAGCACTGGGACTATTGGCGGGACCCAGTACTTC. Its translation is CASSTGTIGGTQYF.

This clone has only a few counts. The V call is TRBV7-9, the J call TRBJ2-7; 8 positions match TRBD2. The J segment lost 1 base and the V segment lost 3 bases, leaving 5 bases of the junction unmatched. The CDR3 sequence is 15 residues long. CDR1 and CDR2 from the germline V gene are SEHNR and FQNEAQ (reference sequence). The CDR3 loop reads CASSFTGGPSYEQYF. The CDR3, as DNA: TGTGCCAGCAGCTTTACGGGAGGGCCGTCCTACGAGCAGTACTTC.

In its sample, this clone was seen a few times. The V gene is TRBV5-1, the J gene TRBJ2-7; 8 bases match TRBD1. V shed 4 bases and J 3 bases; nucleotides not matched to a gene: 6. Germline V CDR1 and CDR2: SGHRS, YFSETQ. The CDR3 sequence is 14 residues long. The CDR3 sequence is CASSTGQGNYEQYF. DNA for the CDR3: TGCGCCAGCAGCACAGGACAGGGTAACTACGAGCAGTACTTC.

This clone was counted between two and nine times. The chain combines TRBV20-1 with TRBJ2-1, with D unresolved. Germline assignment: CDR1 DFQATT and CDR2 SNEGSKA (reference sequence). The CDR3 is 10 residues long. V lost 7 bases and J lost 6, with 7 bases in between. CDR3 DNA sequence: TGCAGTGTCGTCGGCAATGAGCAGTTCTTC. Translation: CSVVGNEQFF.

The chain links TRBV29-1 to TRBJ1-1, with 11 bases identical to TRBD1. Germline V gives CDR1 SQVTM, CDR2 ANQGSEA. This CDR3 is built from 14 residues. Unmatched junction bases numbered 4, after V lost 6 bases and J lost 1 base. CDR3 loop: CSVGQGARNTEAFF. DNA for the CDR3: TGCAGCGTCGGACAGGGGGCGAGGAACACTGAAGCTTTCTTT.

This chain uses TRBV19 with TRBJ2-2; 11 nucleotides agree with TRBD2. From germline, CDR1 is LNHDA and CDR2 SQIVND (reference sequence). The CDR3 runs 15 residues. Losses at the gene ends were 5 bases for V and 6 bases for J; bases not matched to a gene: 5. Here the CDR3 reads CASSWFSGRAGELFF. CDR3 DNA: TGTGCCAGTAGTTGGTTTAGCGGGAGGGCCGGGGAGCTGTTTTTT.

The rearrangement joins TRBV9 to TRBJ2-7; tentative D call: TRBD2 (5 bases). The CDR3 consists of 14 residues. The germline gives CDR1 SGDLS, CDR2 YYNGEE. Between the trimmed V and J ends, which lost 3 bases and 6 bases, there was a span of 16 bases. The CDR3 DNA is TGTGCCAGCAGCGCGACGACTCGGGGTGCCGAGCAGTACTTC. Its protein is CASSATTRGAEQYF.

This clone was seen a handful of times. This rearrangement joins TRBV29-1 to TRBJ2-1, with TRBD2 matching over 10 bases. Germline V gene lookup returns CDR1 SQVTM and CDR2 ANQGSEA. The V gene end was trimmed by 8 bases and the J gene end by 4 bases; junction bases not matched to a gene: 5. The CDR3 is 13 amino acids. The CDR3: CSSSGGGYNEQFF. The CDR3 DNA sequence: TGCAGCTCCAGCGGGGGGGGATACAATGAGCAGTTCTTC.

The rearrangement joins TRBV4-2 to TRBJ2-5, with D unclear. The CDR3 contains 13 residues. The V gene lost 0 bases and the J gene lost 6 bases, with 8 bases spanning the gap. Germline values: CDR1 LGHNA, CDR2 YNFKEQ. In DNA, the CDR3 is TGTGCCAGCAGCCAAGACCCCCTTAAGACCCAGTACTTC. This codes for CASSQDPLKTQYF.

This clone was observed a few times. The rearrangement uses TRBV7-9 and TRBJ1-2; D not resolved. With 2 bases removed from V and 6 bases from J, the gap between germline ends came to 13 bases. This CDR3 is built from 14 residues. In germline, CDR1 is SEHNR, CDR2 FQNEAQ (reference sequence). The CDR3 bases are TGTGCCAGCAGCTTAATGGCGGAAGTAAATGGCTACACCTTC. Translated: CASSLMAEVNGYTF.

This clone was detected only a few times. The chain is built from TRBV6-5 and TRBJ2-7; tentative D call: TRBD1 (5 bases). This CDR3 contains 13 residues. V dropped 6 bases and J dropped 6 bases, with 15 bases sitting between them. Germline V gene sequence: CDR1 MNHEY, CDR2 SVGAGI. CDR3 sequence reads: CASSTDLRGEQYF. CDR3 nucleotide sequence: TGTGCCAGCAGCACGGACCTTAGGGGCGAGCAGTACTTC.

The chain joins TRBV9 to TRBJ2-5, with D unresolved. V lost 0 bases and J lost 5, with 14 bases in between. Per the germline V gene, CDR1 is SGDLS and CDR2 is YYNGEE. The CDR3 is made up of 15 amino acids. The CDR3 DNA reads TGTGCCAGCAGCGTAGGGGGTAGCATATTGGAGACCCAGTACTTC. Translated: CASSVGGSILETQYF.

This clone was detected a few times. The J gene is TRBJ2-1, the V gene TRBV7-9, with 15 bases identical to TRBD2. The CDR3 is 19 residues long. The germline V gene has CDR1 SEHNR and CDR2 FQNEAQ (reference sequence). Trimming cost V 2 bases and J 1 base; bases outside gene matches: 6. CDR3 DNA sequence: TGTGCCAGCAGCTTATCAGGACTAGCGGGAGGGCGGTCCTACAATGAGCAGTTCTTC. Protein: CASSLSGLAGGRSYNEQFF.